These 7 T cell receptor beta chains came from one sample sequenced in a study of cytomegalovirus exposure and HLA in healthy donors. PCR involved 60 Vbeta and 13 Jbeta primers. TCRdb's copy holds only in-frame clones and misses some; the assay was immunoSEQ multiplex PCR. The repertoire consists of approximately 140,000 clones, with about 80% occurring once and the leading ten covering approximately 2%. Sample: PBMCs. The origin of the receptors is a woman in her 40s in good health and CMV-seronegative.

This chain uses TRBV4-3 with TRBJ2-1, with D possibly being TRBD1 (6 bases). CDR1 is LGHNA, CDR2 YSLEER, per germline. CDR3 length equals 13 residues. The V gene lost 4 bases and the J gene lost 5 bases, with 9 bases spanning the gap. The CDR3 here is CASSPAGDNEQFF. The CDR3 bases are TGCGCCAGCAGCCCTGCAGGGGACAATGAGCAGTTCTTC.

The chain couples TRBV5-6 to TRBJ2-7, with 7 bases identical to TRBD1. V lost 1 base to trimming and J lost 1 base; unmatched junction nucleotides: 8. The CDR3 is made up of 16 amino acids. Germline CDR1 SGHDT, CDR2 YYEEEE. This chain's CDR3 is CASSLQGVLRSYEQYF. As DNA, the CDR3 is TGTGCCAGCAGCTTGCAGGGGGTCCTAAGGTCCTACGAGCAGTACTTC. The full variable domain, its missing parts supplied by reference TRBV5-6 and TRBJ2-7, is DAGVTQSPTHLIKTRGQQVTLRCSPKSGHDTVSWYQQALGQGPQFIFQYYEEEERQRGNFPDRFSGHQFPNYSSELNVNALLLGDSALYLCASSLQGVLRSYEQYFGPGTRLTVT.

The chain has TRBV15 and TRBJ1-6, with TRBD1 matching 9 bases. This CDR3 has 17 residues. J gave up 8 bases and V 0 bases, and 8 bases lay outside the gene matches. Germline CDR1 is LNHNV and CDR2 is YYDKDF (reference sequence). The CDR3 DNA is TGTGCCACCAGCAGAGACGCGCCGGGACAGGGCTATTCACCCCTCCACTTT. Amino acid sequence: CATSRDAPGQGYSPLHF.

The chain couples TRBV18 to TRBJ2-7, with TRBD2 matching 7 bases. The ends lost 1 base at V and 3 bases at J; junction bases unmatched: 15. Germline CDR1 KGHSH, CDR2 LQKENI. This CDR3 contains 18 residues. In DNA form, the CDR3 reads TGTGCCAGCTCACCACGACGCGACGGGGGGAAGGGAATCTACGAGCAGTACTTC. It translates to CASSPRRDGGKGIYEQYF.

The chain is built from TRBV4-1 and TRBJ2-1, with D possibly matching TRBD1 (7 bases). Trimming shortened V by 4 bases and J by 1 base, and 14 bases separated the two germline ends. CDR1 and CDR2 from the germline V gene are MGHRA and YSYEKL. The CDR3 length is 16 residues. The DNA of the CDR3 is TGCGCCAGCAGCCCCGGGGGACAGCCATCCTACAATGAGCAGTTCTTC. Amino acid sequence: CASSPGGQPSYNEQFF.

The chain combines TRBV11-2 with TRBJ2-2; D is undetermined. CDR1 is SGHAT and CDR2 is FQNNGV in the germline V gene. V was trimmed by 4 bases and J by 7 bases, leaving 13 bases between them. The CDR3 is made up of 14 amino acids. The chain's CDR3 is CASSSHISDGELFF. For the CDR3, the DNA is TGTGCCAGCAGCTCTCATATTAGTGACGGGGAGCTGTTTTTT. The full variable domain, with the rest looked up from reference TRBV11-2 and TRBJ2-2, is EAGVAQSPRYKIIEKRQSVAFWCNPISGHATLYWYQQILGQGPKLLIQFQNNGVVDDSQLPKDRFSAERLKGVDSTLKIQPAKLEDSAVYLCASSSHISDGELFFGEGSRLTVL.

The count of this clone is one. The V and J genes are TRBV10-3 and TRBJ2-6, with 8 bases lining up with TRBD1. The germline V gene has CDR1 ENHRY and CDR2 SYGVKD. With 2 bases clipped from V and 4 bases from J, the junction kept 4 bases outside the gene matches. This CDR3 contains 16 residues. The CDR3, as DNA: TGTGCCATCAGTGAGATGGACAGGGCCGGGGCCAACGTCCTGACTTTC. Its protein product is CAISEMDRAGANVLTF.